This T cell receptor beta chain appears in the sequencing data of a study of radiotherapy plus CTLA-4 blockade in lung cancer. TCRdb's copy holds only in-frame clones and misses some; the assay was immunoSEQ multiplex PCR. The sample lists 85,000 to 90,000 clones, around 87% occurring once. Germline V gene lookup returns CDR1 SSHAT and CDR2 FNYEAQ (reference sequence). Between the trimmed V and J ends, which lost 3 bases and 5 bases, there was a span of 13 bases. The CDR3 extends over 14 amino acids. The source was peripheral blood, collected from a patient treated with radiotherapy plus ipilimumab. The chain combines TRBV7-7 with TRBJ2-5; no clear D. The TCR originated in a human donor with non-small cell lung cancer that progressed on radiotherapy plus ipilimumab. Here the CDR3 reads CASSLSGLGETQYF. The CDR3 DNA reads TGTGCCAGCAGCTTGAGTGGCCTTGGGGAGACCCAGTACTTC. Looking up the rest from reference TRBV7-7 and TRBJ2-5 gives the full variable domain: GAGVSQSPRYKVTKRGQDVTLRCDPISSHATLYWYQQALGQGPEFLTYFNYEAQPDKSGLPSDRFSAERPEGSISTLTIQRTEQRDSAMYRCASSLSGLGETQYFGPGTRLLVL.